Presented here are 8 T cell receptor beta chains from one specimen sequenced in a study of blood T cells in healthy people across ages. A second PCR, run for about 7 to 11 cycles, used a sample-barcoded 5' primer plus a J-beta primer mix. MiXCR, applied by TCRdb to the 5' RACE reads, yields one record per CDR3 protein. The data show approximately 1.5 million distinct CDR3 sequences, roughly 32% seen once. Source material: blood. All receptors derive from a woman in her 30s in good health.

The chain links TRBV6-2 or TRBV6-3 to TRBJ2-7, with D unresolved. Deletions cut 1 base from V and 7 bases from J, with 5 bases between. Germline V gene lookup returns CDR1 MNHEY and CDR2 SVGEGT. There are 11 residues in the CDR3. The CDR3, as DNA: TGTGCCAGCAGTTACTACGGGGAGCAGTACTTC. This encodes CASSYYGEQYF.

The chain couples TRBV20-1 to TRBJ2-5, with 8 bases matching TRBD2. The CDR3 spans 14 residues. V shed 2 bases and J 4 bases; nucleotides not matched to a gene: 6. Germline CDR1 DFQATT, CDR2 SNEGSKA (reference sequence). In nucleotides, the CDR3 is TGCAGTGCTAGAAATCCGGGGGGGCGAGAGACCCAGTACTTC. Translated, it gives CSARNPGGRETQYF.

The chain carries TRBV7-9 and TRBJ2-2; D is perhaps TRBD1 (6 bases). There are 14 residues in the CDR3. V was cut by 5 bases and J by 6 bases, with 13 bases left in between. From germline, CDR1 is SEHNR and CDR2 FQNEAQ (reference sequence). The CDR3 DNA follows: TGTGCCAGCAGCCGAACAGGGTTCGCCGGGGAGCTGTTTTTT. Amino acid sequence: CASSRTGFAGELFF.

The V gene is TRBV6-1, the J gene TRBJ2-5; TRBD1 or TRBD2 may be the D gene (5 bases each). Trimming cost V 11 bases and J 0 bases, with 16 bases left between them. The CDR3 is made up of 14 amino acids. The V gene's germline CDR1 is MNHNS and CDR2 SASEGT. CDR3 protein: CAGTGGSYQETQYF. Here the CDR3 DNA reads TGTGCCGGCACAGGAGGATCCTACCAAGAGACCCAGTACTTC.

V usage is TRBV28 and J usage is TRBJ2-3; 10 bases line up with TRBD1. The germline gives CDR1 MDHEN, CDR2 SYDVKM. The CDR3 covers 16 residues. V trimming: 5 bases; J trimming: 5 bases; junction bases outside the gene matches: 10. The CDR3 protein is CASSLLRDRGGDTQYF. The CDR3 bases are TGTGCCAGCAGTCTCCTCCGGGACAGGGGTGGAGATACGCAGTATTTT.

The rearrangement links TRBV20-1 to TRBJ1-5; D not certain. The CDR3 extends over 15 amino acids. From germline, CDR1 is DFQATT and CDR2 SNEGSKA (reference sequence). The ends were cut back, 3 bases at V and 2 bases at J, with 14 bases in the middle. CDR3 protein: CSARPEGWGNQPQHF. The CDR3 DNA reads as TGCAGTGCTAGGCCAGAGGGTTGGGGCAATCAGCCCCAGCATTTT.

The chain has TRBV12-3 or TRBV12-4 and TRBJ2-3; no clear D. The CDR3 consists of 15 residues. V lost 1 base to trimming and J lost 6 bases, with 14 bases between them. The CDR3 loop is CASSLGGVSADTQYF. The CDR3 region has the DNA TGTGCCAGCAGTTTAGGCGGCGTGAGCGCTGATACGCAGTATTTT.

The V gene is TRBV7-2, the J gene TRBJ1-2; D call uncertain. The CDR3 contains 16 residues. Germline CDR1 reads SGHTA; CDR2 reads FQGNSA. The V end lost 7 bases, the J end lost 7 bases, and 25 bases lay between the germline ends. This CDR3 reads CASIKDGLWVTGGYTF. The CDR3 DNA reads as TGTGCCAGCATCAAAGACGGGCTTTGGGTAACGGGTGGCTACACCTTC.